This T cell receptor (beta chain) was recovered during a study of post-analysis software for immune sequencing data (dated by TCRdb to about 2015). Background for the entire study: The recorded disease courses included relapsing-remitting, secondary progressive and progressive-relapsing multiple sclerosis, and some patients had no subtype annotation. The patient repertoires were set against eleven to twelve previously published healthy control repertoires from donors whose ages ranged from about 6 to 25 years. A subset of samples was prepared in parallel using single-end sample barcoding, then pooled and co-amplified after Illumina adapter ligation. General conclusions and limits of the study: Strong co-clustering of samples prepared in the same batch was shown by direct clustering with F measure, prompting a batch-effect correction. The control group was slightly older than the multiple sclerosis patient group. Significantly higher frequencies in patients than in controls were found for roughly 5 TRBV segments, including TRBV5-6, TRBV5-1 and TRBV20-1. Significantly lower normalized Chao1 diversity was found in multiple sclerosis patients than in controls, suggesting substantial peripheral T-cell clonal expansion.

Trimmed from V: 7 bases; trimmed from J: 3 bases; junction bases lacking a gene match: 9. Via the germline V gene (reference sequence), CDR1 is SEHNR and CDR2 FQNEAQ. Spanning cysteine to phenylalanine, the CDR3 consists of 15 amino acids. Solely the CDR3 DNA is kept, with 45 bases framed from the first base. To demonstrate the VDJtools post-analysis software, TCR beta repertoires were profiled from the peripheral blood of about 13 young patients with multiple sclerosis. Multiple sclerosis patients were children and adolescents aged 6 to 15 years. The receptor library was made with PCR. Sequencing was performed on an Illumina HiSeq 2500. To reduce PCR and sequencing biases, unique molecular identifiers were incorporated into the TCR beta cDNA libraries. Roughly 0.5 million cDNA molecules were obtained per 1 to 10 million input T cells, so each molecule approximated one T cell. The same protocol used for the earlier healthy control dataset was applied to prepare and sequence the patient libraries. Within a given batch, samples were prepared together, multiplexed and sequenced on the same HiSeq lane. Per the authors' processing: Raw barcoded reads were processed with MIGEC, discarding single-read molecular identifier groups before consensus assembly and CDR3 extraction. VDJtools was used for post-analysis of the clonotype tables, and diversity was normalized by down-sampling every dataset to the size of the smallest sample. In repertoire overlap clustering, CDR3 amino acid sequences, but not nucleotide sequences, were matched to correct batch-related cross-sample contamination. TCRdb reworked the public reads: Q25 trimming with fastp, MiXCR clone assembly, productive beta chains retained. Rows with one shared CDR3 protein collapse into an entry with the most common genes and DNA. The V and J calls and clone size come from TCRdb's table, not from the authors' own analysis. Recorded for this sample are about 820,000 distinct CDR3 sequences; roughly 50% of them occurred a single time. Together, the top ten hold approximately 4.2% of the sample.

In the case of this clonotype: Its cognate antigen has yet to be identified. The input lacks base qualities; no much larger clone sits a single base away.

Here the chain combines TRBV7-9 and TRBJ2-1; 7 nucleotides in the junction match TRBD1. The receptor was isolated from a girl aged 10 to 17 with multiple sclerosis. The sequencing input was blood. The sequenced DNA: TGTGCCAGCATCAAATCCGGGACAGTCTACAATGAGCAGTTCTTC. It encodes CASIKSGTVYNEQFF.